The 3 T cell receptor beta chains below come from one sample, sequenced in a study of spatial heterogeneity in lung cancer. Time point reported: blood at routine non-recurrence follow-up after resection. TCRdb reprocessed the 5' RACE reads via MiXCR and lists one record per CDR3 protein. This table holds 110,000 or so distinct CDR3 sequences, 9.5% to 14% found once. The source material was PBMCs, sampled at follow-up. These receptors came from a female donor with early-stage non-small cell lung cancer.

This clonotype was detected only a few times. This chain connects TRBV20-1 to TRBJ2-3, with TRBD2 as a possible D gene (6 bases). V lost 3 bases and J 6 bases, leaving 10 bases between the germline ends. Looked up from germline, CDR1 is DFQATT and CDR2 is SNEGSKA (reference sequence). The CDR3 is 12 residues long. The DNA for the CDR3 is TGCAGTGCTAGTCCTCGGGGGGATACGCAGTATTTT. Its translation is CSASPRGDTQYF.

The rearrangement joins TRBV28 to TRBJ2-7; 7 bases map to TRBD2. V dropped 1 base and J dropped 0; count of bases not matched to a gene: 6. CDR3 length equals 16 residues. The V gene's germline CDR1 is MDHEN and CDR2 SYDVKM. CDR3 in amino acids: CASSLFASGSSYEQYF. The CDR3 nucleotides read TGTGCCAGCAGTTTATTCGCTAGCGGCAGCTCCTACGAGCAGTACTTC.

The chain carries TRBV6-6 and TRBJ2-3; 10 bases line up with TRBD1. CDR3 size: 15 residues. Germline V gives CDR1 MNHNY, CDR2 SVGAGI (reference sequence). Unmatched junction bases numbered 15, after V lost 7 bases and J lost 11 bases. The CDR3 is CASTLLGTGARQQYF. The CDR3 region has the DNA TGTGCCAGCACCCTCCTCGGGACAGGGGCCCGACAGCAGTATTTT.